The next 8 T cell receptor beta chains were all read from a single sample in a study of CD8+CD57+ T cells in acquired aplastic anemia. Profiling of TCR beta VDJ combinations and CDR3 sequences used genomic DNA as template. TCRdb ran MiXCR on the reads and lists one entry per CDR3 protein. The data contain about 180,000 distinct CDR3 sequences, just over 45% of them singletons. Sample: sorted CD4+, CD8+, or CD8+CD57+ T cells (not recorded which) from PBMCs. The receptors originated from a human donor in good health.

The rearrangement links TRBV7-2 to TRBJ2-3; D unclear. The CDR3 totals 14 residues. CDR1 SGHTA and CDR2 FQGNSA come from the germline V gene. Trimming removed 5 bases from V and 2 bases from J, with 11 bases in between. CDR3 sequence reads: CASSQSAVTDTQYF. The CDR3 bases are TGTGCCAGCAGCCAGTCGGCAGTCACAGATACGCAGTATTTT. Drawing the rest from reference TRBV7-2 and TRBJ2-3, the complete variable domain is GAGVSQSPSNKVTEKGKDVELRCDPISGHTALYWYRQSLGQGLEFLIYFQGNSAPDKSGLPSDRFSAERTGGSVSTLTIQRTQQEDSAVYLCASSQSAVTDTQYFGPGTRLTVL.

This clonotype was found many times. The chain is built from TRBV20-1 and TRBJ1-1; unclear D gene. The germline CDR1 and CDR2 sequences are DFQATT and SNEGSKA (reference sequence). Trimming left V 0 bases short and J 3 bases short, with 8 bases between. This CDR3 region has 13 residues. Here the CDR3 reads CSARDSSDTEAFF. CDR3 bases: TGCAGTGCTAGAGATAGCAGTGACACTGAAGCTTTCTTT.

The chain uses TRBV5-1 and TRBJ2-2; 8 bases are shared with TRBD1. CDR3 length equals 16 residues. Germline CDR1 is SGHRS and CDR2 is YFSETQ. V trimming: 0 bases; J trimming: 6 bases; junction bases outside the gene matches: 7. The CDR3 is CASSLGLDRVAGELFF. The CDR3 DNA reads as TGCGCCAGCAGCTTGGGACTGGACAGGGTGGCCGGGGAGCTGTTTTTT.

The J gene is TRBJ2-1, the V gene TRBV6-1; D gene ambiguous. V lost 4 bases to trimming and J lost 9 bases, with 16 bases between them. The CDR3 sequence is 14 residues long. Germline V lookup: CDR1 MNHNS, CDR2 SASEGT. For the CDR3, the DNA is TGTGCCAGCAGTGTAAGACCCGGCTGGGGTGAGCAGTTCTTC. Its protein product is CASSVRPGWGEQFF.

The rearrangement joins TRBV7-9 to TRBJ1-1; D is undetermined. With 6 bases removed from V and 1 base from J, the gap between germline ends came to 12 bases. CDR1 and CDR2 (germline): SEHNR, FQNEAQ (reference sequence). The CDR3 covers 14 residues. The CDR3 spells CASSVLGGNTEAFF. The CDR3 nucleotides are TGTGCCAGCAGTGTTCTGGGTGGGAACACTGAAGCTTTCTTT.

This clonotype occurred many times. The chain couples TRBV10-3 to TRBJ1-1, with a tentative D call TRBD1 (6 bases). The germline V gene has CDR1 ENHRY and CDR2 SYGVKD. This CDR3 has 15 amino acids. Trimming removed 2 bases at V and 3 bases at J, with 13 bases between. CDR3 loop: CAISETQGKDTEAFF. The DNA of the CDR3 is TGTGCCATCAGTGAGACCCAGGGGAAGGACACTGAAGCTTTCTTT.

This clonotype was seen a handful of times. This chain uses TRBV6-5 with TRBJ2-5; D may correspond to TRBD1 or TRBD2 (5 bases each). V was trimmed by 3 bases and J by 1 base, leaving 12 bases between them. From germline, CDR1 is MNHEY and CDR2 SVGAGI. This CDR3 has 15 amino acids. The CDR3 DNA reads as TGTGCCAGCAGTTATCACGGGACGGCCCAAGAGACCCAGTACTTC. It translates to CASSYHGTAQETQYF.

At least ten counts were recorded for this clonotype. This sequence joins TRBV7-3 and TRBJ2-7; weak D call: TRBD2 (5 bases). The CDR3 loop spans 16 amino acids. V gave up 5 bases and J gave up 3 bases, with 20 bases separating them. CDR1 and CDR2 from the germline V gene are SGHTA and FQGTGA. The CDR3 spells CASSAKSTRLGYEQYF. The CDR3 bases are TGTGCCAGCAGCGCTAAAAGTACTAGACTCGGCTACGAGCAGTACTTC.